This T cell receptor (beta chain) comes out of a study of cytomegalovirus exposure and HLA in healthy donors (dated by TCRdb to between 2016 and 2019). At the level of the whole study: According to an earlier analysis of 587 of the donors, about 179 million T cells yielded roughly 110 million unique TCR beta sequences and more than 250 Gb of sequence data. An early release that covered more than 550 HLA-typed donors contained about 290 gigabases of sequencing data and tens of millions of unique TCR sequences. Among the roughly 410 genotyped donors, roughly 80% belonged to the genetic ancestry cluster associated with self-reported Caucasian donors. The aim of the study was to test whether cataloging public T cell receptors could identify signatures of past pathogen exposure. The study profiled the T cell repertoires of hundreds of subjects by immunosequencing and related them to cytomegalovirus serostatus. Besides the first cohort of more than 650 subjects, a separate validation cohort made up of 120 different subjects was used. To predict cytomegalovirus infection status, the study brought together high-throughput TCR immunosequencing, statistical association of individual TCRs with disease status, and machine learning. A later analysis re-examined previously published TCR beta repertoires from several hundred donors and added high-resolution HLA genotyping to investigate patterns of TCR occurrence. In the later analysis, no new phenotypic data were used to find candidate immune exposures; instead, reliance was placed on TCR beta sequences and their occurrence across donors. In an earlier analysis of 500 to 650 of the donors, high-throughput TCR beta sequencing was used to judge whether each TCR beta V gene segment behaved as functional or pseudogenic. Donor age, sex, ethnicity and CMV serostatus were compiled alongside the repertoire data. In a later genetic analysis, genome-wide SNP genotypes for about 65% of the roughly 700 donors were used, and that subset was treated as a discovery cohort. Every repertoire in the discovery cohort had been generated on one and the same sequencing platform. HLA typing included class I and class II loci at four-digit resolution. Typing coverage differed by locus: A, B, C, DRB1 and DQB1 were typed in about 620-640 donors, DQA1 in about 500, DPA1 in around 600, and DPB1 in 472. Because of strong linkage in the cohort, roughly five DR-DQ haplotypes were treated as single units for association and clustering. Among a few hundred genotyped donors of the cohort, an average of 235,054 unique TCR beta nucleotide sequences were sequenced per donor, around 20% of them non-productive. Study-level results and caveats: In the study, about 150 TCR beta chains were listed as associated with cytomegalovirus. A later genetic analysis reported fewer N-insertions in productive TCRs among donors in an Asian-associated ancestry cluster than the roughly 700-donor mean. While some public TCRs were present in many individuals, most TCR sequences turned up only very rarely across donors. The cohort was sequenced for TCR beta chains only, and without alpha or paired-chain data the features that could be detected were limited. V-gene and J-gene trimming of TCR beta chains was associated with a missense DCLRE1C variant in a later genetic analysis, and the association was replicated in an independent cohort. Cytomegalovirus status was reported to be diagnosed by the classifier with high specificity and sensitivity in both the original and validation cohorts. Roughly uniform sequencing depth across donors was assumed in presence/absence analyses, although this assumption may not hold. CMV serostatus was the only immune exposure information available for the cohort. A further reported finding was that TCR beta sequences accurately predicted the HLA-A and HLA-B alleles for most subjects in the first cohort. Correlated functional status among segregating V segments might reflect linkage disequilibrium, but an unknown experimental factor could not be ruled out. Because the 87-base-pair reads could not distinguish some IMGT-functional V segments, including TRBV6-2 and TRBV6-3, those segments were excluded. Most CMV-associated TCR beta chains appeared to be HLA-restricted in a later analysis, and the HLA associations seemed to be driven largely by CMV exposure. A later analysis reported that several top co-occurrence clusters appeared linked to parvovirus B19, influenza, CMV and Epstein-Barr virus. According to a later analysis, TCR association rates differed among HLA loci, with DRB1 alleles showing the most associated TCRs and HLA-C alleles showing the fewest. According to the authors, the approach could potentially be generalized to other disease states and immunological phenotypes. The earlier analysis of 450 to 700 of the donors excluded roughly 17 rarely observed V segments, including chromosome 9 orphons, because counts were too low. Because HLA typing was unavailable for some donors at each locus, only the typed subset was used in association tests. Compared with equally common non-associated chains, HLA-associated TCR beta chains in a later analysis were more clonally expanded and had lower generation probabilities. At a false discovery rate of 0.05, a later analysis linked fewer than 20,000 TCR beta sequences to specific HLA alleles. In vitro tests confirmed that a few of the cytomegalovirus-associated TCR beta chains recognize cytomegalovirus antigens. Assigning TCR associations to individual alleles was difficult when HLA alleles, especially DR and DQ, strongly co-occurred. A cluster of highly shared sequence variants was judged likely to be a technical artifact of the sequencing pipeline. In an earlier analysis of 587 of the donors, most TCR beta V segments appeared in productive rearrangements about 90% or about 30% of the time, broadly matching IMGT annotations.

The cohort comprised around 700 healthy bone marrow donors. At the time of sampling, every cohort member was nominally healthy, though immune exposures that went unrecorded were likely present. The donor was CMV seronegative and belonged to the group of 380 or so seronegative cohort members. A peripheral blood sample was collected from each donor, and TCR beta sequencing was performed on peripheral blood mononuclear cells. Genomic DNA extraction from the blood cell samples was performed with the Qiagen DNeasy Blood Extraction Kit. About this clone itself: What antigen it recognizes has not been identified. Within one base of it there is no much larger clone, and no base qualities were kept.

Trimming takes 6 bases from V and 5 bases from J, and the germline ends sit 5 bases apart. The germline V gene specifies SNHLY as CDR1 and FYNNEI as CDR2. The CDR3 runs 11 amino acids, cysteine and phenylalanine included. Of all the DNA, just the CDR3 is kept, 33 bases in frame from base 1. The receptor library was made with the immunoSEQ multiplex PCR assay. For the multiplex PCR, a mixture combining 60 forward primers for TCR Vbeta segments and 13 reverse primers for TCR Jbeta segments was used. The CDR3 region of rearranged TCR beta genes was amplified from genomic DNA by a multiplex PCR assay. The Illumina HiSeq System was used to sequence the amplified TCR beta libraries as 87-base-pair reads. In the original analysis: Across the 500 to 850 repertoires, a later analysis counted around 80 million unique TCR beta chains, some 11 million of which were shared by at least two donors. A nearest-neighbor algorithm error-corrected the raw reads and collapsed the reads into unique sequences, merging closely related sequences to remove PCR and sequencing errors. V, D and J gene segments were assigned by aligning CDR3 sequences to IMGT reference sequences. Each retained sequence needed at least a six-nucleotide match to both a V gene segment and a J gene segment. Rearrangements were classified as productive when the CDR3 lacked stop codons and remained in frame with V and J, and all other rearrangements were classified as non-productive. Following IMGT convention, CDR3 was defined as the stretch from the second conserved V-encoded cysteine up to the conserved J-encoded phenylalanine. Sequences without an unambiguous match to a single V gene segment were excluded from the earlier analysis of 450 to 750 of the donors. In an earlier analysis of several hundred of the donors, a V segment was called functional when productive rearrangements were above 56.7%, and segregating when the standard deviation between donors exceeded 5%. A statistical classification framework was developed to diagnose cytomegalovirus status using the catalog of TCR beta chain sequences. In a later analysis, TCR nucleotide sequences were compared against IMGT/GENE-DB human TR gene sequences so that V and J genes could be assigned. The TCRdist pipeline was used in a later analysis to assign CDR3 sequences and most-parsimonious VDJ recombination scenarios. In a later analysis, each TCR beta chain was defined by its CDR3 amino acid sequence together with its V-gene family, and reads lacking a unique V-gene family were excluded. As a way to deal with suspected cross-contamination and a sequencing artifact, a later analysis dropped under 600 nucleotide sequences that were highly shared and had low generation probability. A later analysis calculated a clonal expansion index for each public chain from normalized within-repertoire ranks of inferred template counts. In a later analysis, generation probabilities were computed using a VDJ recombination model fitted to out-of-frame rearrangements, and the results were checked against IGoR. Hypergeometric tests were used in a later analysis to score TCR-TCR, TCR-HLA and TCR-CMV co-occurrence, with a repertoire-size bias correction applied to the TCR pairs. A later analysis estimated false discovery rates by permuting HLA or CMV assignments 20 times. A later analysis grouped co-occurring TCRs with DBSCAN, adding TCRdist sequence similarity when clustering within HLA-allele-positive subsets. Repertoires with fewer than 30,000 or more than 120,000 public chains were left out of co-occurrence clustering, as were a few repertoires with anomalous nucleotide sharing. Entries here come from immuneACCESS through TCRdb and include only in-frame sequences with V and J called. Some clones fail to appear in such tables; in the studies checked, an unresolved V gene covers under half of the shortfall, and the cause of the remainder is unknown. The D gene and trimming were derived from the DNA, and the V and J assignments and clone size from that table. In this sample the table shows 100,000 to 150,000 clones, 81% of which occur a single time. 1.8% of the sample is taken by the ten largest.

This TCR derives from a man aged 18-30 years in good health and CMV-seronegative. The chain couples TRBV2 to TRBJ2-1, with the D segment identity uncertain. Sequencing was done on a sample of PBMCs. Read as DNA, the sequence is TGTGCCAGCAGCGAGAACAATGAGCAGTTCTTC. Its protein reads: CASSENNEQFF.